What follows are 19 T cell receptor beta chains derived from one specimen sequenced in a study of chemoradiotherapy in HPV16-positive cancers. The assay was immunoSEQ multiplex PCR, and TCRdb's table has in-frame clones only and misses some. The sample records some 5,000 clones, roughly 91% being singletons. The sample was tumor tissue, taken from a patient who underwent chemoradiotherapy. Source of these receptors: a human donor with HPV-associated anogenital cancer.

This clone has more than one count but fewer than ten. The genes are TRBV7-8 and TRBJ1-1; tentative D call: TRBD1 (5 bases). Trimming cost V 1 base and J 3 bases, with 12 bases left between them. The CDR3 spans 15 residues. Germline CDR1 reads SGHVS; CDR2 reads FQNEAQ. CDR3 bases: TGTGCCAGCAGCTTAGTCGGGGCCGGGGACACTGAAGCTTTCTTT. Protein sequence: CASSLVGAGDTEAFF.

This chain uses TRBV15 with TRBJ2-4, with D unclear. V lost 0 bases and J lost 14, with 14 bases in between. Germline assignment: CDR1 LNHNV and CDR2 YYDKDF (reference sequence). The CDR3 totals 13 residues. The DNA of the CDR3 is TGTGCCACCAGCAGAGATCCTGAGCCTCCCAAGTACTTC. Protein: CATSRDPEPPKYF.

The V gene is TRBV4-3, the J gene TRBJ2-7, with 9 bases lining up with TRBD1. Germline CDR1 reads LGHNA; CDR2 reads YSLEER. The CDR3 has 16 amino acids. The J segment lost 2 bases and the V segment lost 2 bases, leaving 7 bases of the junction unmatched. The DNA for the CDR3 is TGCGCCAGCAGCCAAACGGTAGGGACAGGGACCTACGAGCAGTACTTC. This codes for CASSQTVGTGTYEQYF.

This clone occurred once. The CDR3 loop reads CASSELGGTVGEKLFF. In DNA, the CDR3 is TGTGCCAGCAGTGAATTGGGTGGGACAGTAGGCGAAAAACTGTTTTTT. This chain connects TRBV25-1 to TRBJ1-4, with TRBD1 matching over 7 bases. The germline CDR1 and CDR2 sequences are MGHDK and SYGVNS. Germline trimming cut 1 base from V and 8 bases from J; bases unmatched to any gene: 10. The CDR3 extends over 16 amino acids.

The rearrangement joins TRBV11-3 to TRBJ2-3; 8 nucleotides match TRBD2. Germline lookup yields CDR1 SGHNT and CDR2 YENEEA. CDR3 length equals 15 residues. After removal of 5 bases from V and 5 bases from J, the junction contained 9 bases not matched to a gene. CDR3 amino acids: CASSPRAGGGDTQYF. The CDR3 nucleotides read TGTGCCAGCAGCCCGAGGGCGGGAGGTGGAGATACGCAGTATTTT.

This CDR3 is CASSTWGRNNSPLHF. The CDR3 nucleotides read TGTGCCAGTAGTACGTGGGGCAGAAATAATTCACCCCTCCACTTT. The V gene is TRBV19, the J gene TRBJ1-6; D might be TRBD1 (5 bases). Trimming shortened V by 4 bases and J by 5 bases, and 12 bases separated the two germline ends. Per germline, CDR1 LNHDA and CDR2 SQIVND (reference sequence). The CDR3 contains 15 residues.

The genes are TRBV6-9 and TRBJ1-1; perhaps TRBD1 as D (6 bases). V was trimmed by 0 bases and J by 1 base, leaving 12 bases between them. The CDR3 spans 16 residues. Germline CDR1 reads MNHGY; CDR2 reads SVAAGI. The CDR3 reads CASSYSRQERNTEAFF. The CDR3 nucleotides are TGTGCCAGCAGTTATTCTCGACAGGAAAGGAACACTGAAGCTTTCTTT.

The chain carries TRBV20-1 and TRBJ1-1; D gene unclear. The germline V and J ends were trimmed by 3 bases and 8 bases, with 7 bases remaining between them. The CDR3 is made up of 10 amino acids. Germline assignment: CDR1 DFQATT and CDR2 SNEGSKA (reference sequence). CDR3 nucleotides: TGCAGTGCTAGTGGCGTGGAAGCTTTCTTT. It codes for CSASGVEAFF.

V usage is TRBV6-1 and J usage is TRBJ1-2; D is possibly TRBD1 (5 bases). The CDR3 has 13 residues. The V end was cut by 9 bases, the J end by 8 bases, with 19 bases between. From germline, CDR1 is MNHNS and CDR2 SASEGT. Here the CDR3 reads CASIPRDQRGYTF. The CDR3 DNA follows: TGTGCCAGTATACCACGGGACCAGCGAGGCTACACCTTC.

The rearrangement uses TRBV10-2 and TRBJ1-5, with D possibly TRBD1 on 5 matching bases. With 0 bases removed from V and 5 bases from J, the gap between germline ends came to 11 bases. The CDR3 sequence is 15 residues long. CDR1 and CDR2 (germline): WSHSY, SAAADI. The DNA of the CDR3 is TGCGCCAGCAGTGAGTCCCAGGGCAGCCATCAGCCCCAGCATTTT. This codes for CASSESQGSHQPQHF.

CDR3: CASSWGNNQPQHF. The CDR3 DNA is TGTGCCAGCAGCTGGGGGAACAATCAGCCCCAGCATTTT. The chain employs TRBV7-9 and TRBJ1-5; a possible D gene is TRBD1 (5 bases). Between the trimmed V and J ends, which lost 4 bases and 3 bases, there was a span of 7 bases. The germline V gene has CDR1 SEHNR and CDR2 FQNEAQ (reference sequence). CDR3 length equals 13 residues.

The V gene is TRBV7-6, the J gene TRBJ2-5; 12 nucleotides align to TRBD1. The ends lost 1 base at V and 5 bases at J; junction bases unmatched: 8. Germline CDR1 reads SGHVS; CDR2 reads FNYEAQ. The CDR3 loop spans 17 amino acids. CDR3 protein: CASSLGSGTGGRETQYF. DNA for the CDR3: TGTGCCAGCAGCTTAGGGTCCGGGACAGGGGGCCGGGAGACCCAGTACTTC.

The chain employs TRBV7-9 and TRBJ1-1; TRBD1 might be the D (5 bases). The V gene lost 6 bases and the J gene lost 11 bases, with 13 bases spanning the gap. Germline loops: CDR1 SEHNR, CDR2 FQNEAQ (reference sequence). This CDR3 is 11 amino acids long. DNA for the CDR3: TGTGCCAGCAGAACAGACCAGGGCGCTTTCTTT. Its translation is CASRTDQGAFF.

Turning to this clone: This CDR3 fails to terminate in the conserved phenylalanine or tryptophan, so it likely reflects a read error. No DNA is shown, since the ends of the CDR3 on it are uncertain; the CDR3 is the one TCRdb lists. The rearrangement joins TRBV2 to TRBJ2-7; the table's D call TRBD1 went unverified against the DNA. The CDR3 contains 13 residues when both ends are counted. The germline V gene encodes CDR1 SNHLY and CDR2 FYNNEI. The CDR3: CASINARQGTPKM.

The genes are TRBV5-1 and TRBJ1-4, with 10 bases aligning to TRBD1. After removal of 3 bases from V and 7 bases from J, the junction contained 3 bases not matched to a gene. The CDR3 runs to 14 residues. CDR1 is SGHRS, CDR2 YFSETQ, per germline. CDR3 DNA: TGCGCCAGCAGCTGGGGACAGGGGAGTGAAAAACTGTTTTTT. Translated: CASSWGQGSEKLFF.

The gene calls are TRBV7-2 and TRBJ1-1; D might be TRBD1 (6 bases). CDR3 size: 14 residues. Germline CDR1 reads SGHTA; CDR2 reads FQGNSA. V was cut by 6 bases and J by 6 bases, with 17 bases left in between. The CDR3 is CASSPEGVWAEAFF. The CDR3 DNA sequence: TGTGCCAGCAGTCCCGAGGGGGTGTGGGCTGAAGCTTTCTTT.

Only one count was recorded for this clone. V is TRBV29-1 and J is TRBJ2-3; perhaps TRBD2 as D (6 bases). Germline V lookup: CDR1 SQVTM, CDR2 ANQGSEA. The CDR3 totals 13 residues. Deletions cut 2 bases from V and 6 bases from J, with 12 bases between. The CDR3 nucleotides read TGCAGCGTTGAATACCGACGGGGGGATACGCAGTATTTT. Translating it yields CSVEYRRGDTQYF.

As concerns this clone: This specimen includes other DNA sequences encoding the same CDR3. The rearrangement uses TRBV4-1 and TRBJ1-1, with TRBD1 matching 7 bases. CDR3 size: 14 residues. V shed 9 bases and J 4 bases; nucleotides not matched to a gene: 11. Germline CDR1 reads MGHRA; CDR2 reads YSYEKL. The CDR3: CASSAPTGRTEAFF. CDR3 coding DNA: TGCGCCAGTAGCGCACCGACAGGGCGCACTGAAGCTTTCTTT.

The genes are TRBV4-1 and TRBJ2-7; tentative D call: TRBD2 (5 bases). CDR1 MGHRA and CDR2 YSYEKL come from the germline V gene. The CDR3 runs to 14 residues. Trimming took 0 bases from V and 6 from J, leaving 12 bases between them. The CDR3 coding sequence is TGCGCCAGCAGCCAAGATCGGCGGGCTAGCGAGCAGTACTTC. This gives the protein CASSQDRRASEQYF.